The 13 T cell receptor beta chains listed next were all sequenced from one sample in a study of T cells in localized non-small cell lung cancer. Using immunoSEQ multiplex PCR, the repertoire was profiled, and TCRdb retains in-frame clones only, with some absent. The table has tens of thousands of clones, approximately 90% seen once; the top ten hold roughly 14%. The sample consisted of peripheral blood, taken before any cancer treatment. The receptors were gathered from a man aged 35 to 69 with stage I squamous cell lung carcinoma.

The chain carries TRBV28 and TRBJ2-7; D is perhaps TRBD2 (6 bases). Germline CDR1 and CDR2: MDHEN and SYDVKM. The CDR3 covers 14 residues. Trimming took 5 bases from V and 1 from J, leaving 12 bases between them. The CDR3 loop is CASSPAGLSYEQYF. In DNA form, the CDR3 reads TGTGCCAGCAGTCCAGCGGGTCTTTCCTACGAGCAGTACTTC.

CDR3 in amino acids: CASSKDRLNSPLHF. CDR3 sequence (DNA): TGTGCCAGCAGCAAGGACAGACTTAATTCACCCCTCCACTTT. The chain links TRBV9 to TRBJ1-6; D perhaps matches TRBD1 (6 bases). This CDR3 spans 14 amino acids. Germline lookup yields CDR1 SGDLS and CDR2 YYNGEE. V shed 4 bases and J shed 6 bases, with 11 bases lying between them.

The genes are TRBV5-1 and TRBJ2-3; either TRBD1 or TRBD2 may supply D (5 bases each). The length of the CDR3 is 18 residues. The germline CDR1 and CDR2 sequences are SGHRS and YFSETQ. Trimming left V 0 bases short and J 2 bases short, with 19 bases between. The CDR3, as DNA: TGCGCCAGCAGCTTGGGGGCCTCCGGGACGGCCGCCACAGATACGCAGTATTTT. Translating it yields CASSLGASGTAATDTQYF.

The chain recombines TRBV6-5 with TRBJ2-6; D remains ambiguous. V lost 4 bases, J lost 1 base, and 2 bases lay in between. This CDR3 spans 13 amino acids. Germline values: CDR1 MNHEY, CDR2 SVGAGI. The CDR3 nucleotides read TGTGCCAGCAGTTTGTCTGGGGCCAACGTCCTGACTTTC. This codes for CASSLSGANVLTF.

The chain combines TRBV19 with TRBJ2-7; the D gene could be TRBD1 or TRBD2 (7 bases each). Germline-derived CDR1 and CDR2 are LNHDA and SQIVND (reference sequence). The CDR3 is 15 residues long. V lost 5 bases to trimming and J lost 2 bases, with 16 bases between them. CDR3 nucleotides: TGTGCCAGTAGTCCCGGGGGGACAGCTACCTACGAGCAGTACTTC. This encodes CASSPGGTATYEQYF.

V gene TRBV19 combines with J gene TRBJ2-3; D tentatively reads TRBD1 or TRBD2 (5 bases each). The CDR3 has 15 amino acids. V dropped 3 bases and J dropped 5 bases, with 15 bases sitting between them. Germline lookup yields CDR1 LNHDA and CDR2 SQIVND (reference sequence). CDR3 DNA sequence: TGTGCCAGTAGTATGAGGGGACGCGGTCTAGATACGCAGTATTTT. This sequence encodes CASSMRGRGLDTQYF.

J is TRBJ1-5 and V is TRBV2, with TRBD1 as a possible D gene (6 bases). CDR1 and CDR2 from the germline V gene are SNHLY and FYNNEI. The CDR3 extends over 15 amino acids. V was trimmed by 6 bases and J by 4 bases, leaving 16 bases between them. The CDR3 spells CASSLLRTANQPQHF. CDR3 in DNA: TGTGCCAGCAGCCTACTCCGGACAGCTAATCAGCCCCAGCATTTT.

V gene TRBV19 combines with J gene TRBJ1-1; perhaps TRBD1 as D (5 bases). CDR1 LNHDA and CDR2 SQIVND come from the germline V gene (reference sequence). The length of the CDR3 is 13 residues. Deletions cut 6 bases from V and 8 bases from J, with 16 bases between. CDR3 amino acids: CASSSGRGNEAFF. CDR3 bases: TGTGCCAGTAGCTCAGGGCGAGGGAACGAAGCTTTCTTT.

This CDR3 reads CATSRELGGDGEKLFF. Written as DNA, the CDR3 is TGTGCCACCAGCAGAGAATTGGGTGGGGATGGAGAAAAACTGTTTTTT. The chain couples TRBV15 to TRBJ1-4; D unclear. V gave up 0 bases and J gave up 8 bases, with 16 bases separating them. Per the germline V gene, CDR1 is LNHNV and CDR2 is YYDKDF (reference sequence). The CDR3 length is 16 residues.

CDR3 in DNA: TGTGCCAGTAGTACCTTGGACAGGGGGCCGACTGAAGCTTTCTTT. Its translation is CASSTLDRGPTEAFF. This chain joins TRBV19 and TRBJ1-1; 11 nucleotides align to TRBD1. Germline CDR1 is LNHDA and CDR2 is SQIVND (reference sequence). V dropped 4 bases and J dropped 5; count of bases not matched to a gene: 6. The CDR3 loop spans 15 amino acids. The full variable domain, rest sourced from reference TRBV19 and TRBJ1-1, is DGGITQSPKYLFRKEGQNVTLSCEQNLNHDAMYWYRQDPGQGLRLIYYSQIVNDFQKGDIAEGYSVSREKKESFPLTVTSAQKNPTAFYLCASSTLDRGPTEAFFGQGTRLTVV.

V gene TRBV11-1 combines with J gene TRBJ2-3, with TRBD1 matching 8 bases. The CDR3 is 17 residues long. The V gene's germline CDR1 is SGHAT and CDR2 FQDESV (reference sequence). The trim removed 1 base at V and 2 bases at J, leaving 8 bases unmatched. The CDR3 region is CASSLGMQDRATDTQYF. In DNA, the CDR3 is TGTGCCAGCAGCTTAGGAATGCAGGACAGGGCCACAGATACGCAGTATTTT.

The chain links TRBV29-1 to TRBJ1-1, with D unresolved. The V gene's germline CDR1 is SQVTM and CDR2 ANQGSEA. The CDR3 totals 12 residues. Trimming took 2 bases from V and 3 from J, leaving 7 bases between them. The CDR3 DNA reads TGCAGCGTTGAACGTCGGGACACTGAAGCTTTCTTT. This translates into CSVERRDTEAFF.

This chain connects TRBV7-8 to TRBJ1-1; D is uncertain. The germline V and J ends were trimmed by 1 base and 8 bases, with 8 bases remaining between them. Germline V gene lookup returns CDR1 SGHVS and CDR2 FQNEAQ. The CDR3 loop spans 12 amino acids. The CDR3 loop reads CASSLVGNEAFF. CDR3 in DNA: TGTGCCAGCAGCTTAGTTGGCAACGAAGCTTTCTTT. Supplemented by reference TRBV7-8 and TRBJ1-1, the full variable domain reads GAGVSQSPRYKVAKRGQDVALRCDPISGHVSLFWYQQALGQGPEFLTYFQNEAQLDKSGLPSDRFFAERPEGSVSTLKIQRTQQEDSAVYLCASSLVGNEAFFGQGTRLTVV.